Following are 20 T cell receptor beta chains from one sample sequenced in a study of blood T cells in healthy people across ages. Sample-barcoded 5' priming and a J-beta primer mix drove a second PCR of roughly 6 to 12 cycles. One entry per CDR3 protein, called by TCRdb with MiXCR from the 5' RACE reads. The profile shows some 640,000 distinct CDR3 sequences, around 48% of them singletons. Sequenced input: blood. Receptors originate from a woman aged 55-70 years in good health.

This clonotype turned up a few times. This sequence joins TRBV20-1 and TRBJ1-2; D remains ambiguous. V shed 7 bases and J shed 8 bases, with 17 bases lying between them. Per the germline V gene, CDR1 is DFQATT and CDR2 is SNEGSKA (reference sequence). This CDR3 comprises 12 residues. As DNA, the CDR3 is TGCAGTGGTAACAGACGTGTGGACGGCTACACCTTC. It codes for CSGNRRVDGYTF.

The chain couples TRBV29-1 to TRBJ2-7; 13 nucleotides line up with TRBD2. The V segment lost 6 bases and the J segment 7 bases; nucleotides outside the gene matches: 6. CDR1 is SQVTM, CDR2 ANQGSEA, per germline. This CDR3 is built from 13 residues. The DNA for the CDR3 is TGCAGCGTGGGACTAGCGGGAAATTATGAGCAGTACTTC. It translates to CSVGLAGNYEQYF.

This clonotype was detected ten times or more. The CDR3 DNA is TGTGCCACCTCACTAGCGGGAGGGCCAGATACGCAGTATTTT. Translating gives CATSLAGGPDTQYF. The gene calls are TRBV7-2 and TRBJ2-3; 13 bases fit TRBD2. Trimming cost V 10 bases and J 4 bases; bases outside gene matches: 5. Germline CDR1 and CDR2: SGHTA and FQGNSA. The CDR3 consists of 14 residues.

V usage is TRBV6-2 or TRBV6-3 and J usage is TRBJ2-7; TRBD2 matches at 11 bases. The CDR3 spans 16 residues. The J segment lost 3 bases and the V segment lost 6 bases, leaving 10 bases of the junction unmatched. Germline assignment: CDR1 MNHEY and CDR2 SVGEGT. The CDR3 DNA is TGTGCCAGCAGACCCAATAGCGGGAGGGATCTCTACGAGCAGTACTTC. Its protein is CASRPNSGRDLYEQYF.

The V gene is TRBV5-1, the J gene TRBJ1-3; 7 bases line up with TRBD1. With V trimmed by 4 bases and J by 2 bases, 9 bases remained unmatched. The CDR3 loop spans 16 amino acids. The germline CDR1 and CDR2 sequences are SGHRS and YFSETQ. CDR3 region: CASSARQGSAGNTIYF. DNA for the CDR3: TGCGCCAGCAGCGCCAGACAGGGAAGCGCTGGAAACACCATATATTTT.

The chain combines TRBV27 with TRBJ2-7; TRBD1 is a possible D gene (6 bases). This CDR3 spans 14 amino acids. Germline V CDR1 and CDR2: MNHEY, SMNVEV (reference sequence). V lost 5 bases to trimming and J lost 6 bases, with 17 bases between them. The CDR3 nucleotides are TGTGCCAGCAGTAGGGACATCAATCCCTCCGAGCAGTACTTC. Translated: CASSRDINPSEQYF.

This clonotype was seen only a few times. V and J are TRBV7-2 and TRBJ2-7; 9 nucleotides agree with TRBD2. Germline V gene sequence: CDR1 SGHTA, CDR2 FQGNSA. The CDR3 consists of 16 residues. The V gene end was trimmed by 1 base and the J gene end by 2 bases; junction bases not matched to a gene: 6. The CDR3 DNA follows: TGTGCCAGCAGCTTAGACCCTAGCGGGATTACCTACGAGCAGTACTTC. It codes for CASSLDPSGITYEQYF.

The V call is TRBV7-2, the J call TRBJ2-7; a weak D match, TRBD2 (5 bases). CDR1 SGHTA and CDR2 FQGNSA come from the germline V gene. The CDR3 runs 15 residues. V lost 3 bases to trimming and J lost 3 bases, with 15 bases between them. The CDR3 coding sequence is TGTGCCAGCAGCTTTGGTGGGAGTAATAGCTACGAGCAGTACTTC. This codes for CASSFGGSNSYEQYF.

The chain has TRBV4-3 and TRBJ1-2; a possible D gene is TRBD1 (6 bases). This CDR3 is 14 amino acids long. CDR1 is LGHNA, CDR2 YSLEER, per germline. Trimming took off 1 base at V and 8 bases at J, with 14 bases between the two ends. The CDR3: CASSQGAPGTGYTF. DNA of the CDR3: TGCGCCAGCAGCCAAGGAGCCCCCGGGACAGGCTACACCTTC.

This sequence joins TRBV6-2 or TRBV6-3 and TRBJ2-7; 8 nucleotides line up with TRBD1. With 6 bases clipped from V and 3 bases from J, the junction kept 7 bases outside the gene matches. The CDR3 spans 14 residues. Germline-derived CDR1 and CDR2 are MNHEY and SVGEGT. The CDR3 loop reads CASRQPGTGYEQYF. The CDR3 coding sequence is TGTGCCAGCAGACAGCCCGGGACAGGCTACGAGCAGTACTTC.

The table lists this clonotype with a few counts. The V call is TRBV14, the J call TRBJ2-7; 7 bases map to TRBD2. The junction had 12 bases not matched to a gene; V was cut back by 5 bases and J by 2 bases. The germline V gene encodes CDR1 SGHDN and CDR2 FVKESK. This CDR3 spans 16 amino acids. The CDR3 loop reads CASSGRALTGPYEQYF. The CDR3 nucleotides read TGTGCCAGCAGCGGGAGGGCATTAACGGGCCCCTACGAGCAGTACTTC.

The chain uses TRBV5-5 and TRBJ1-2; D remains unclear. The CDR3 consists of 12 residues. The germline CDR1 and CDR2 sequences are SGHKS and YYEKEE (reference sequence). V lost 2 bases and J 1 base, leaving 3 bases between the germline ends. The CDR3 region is CASSFVNYGYTF. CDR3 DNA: TGTGCCAGCAGCTTTGTTAACTATGGCTACACCTTC.

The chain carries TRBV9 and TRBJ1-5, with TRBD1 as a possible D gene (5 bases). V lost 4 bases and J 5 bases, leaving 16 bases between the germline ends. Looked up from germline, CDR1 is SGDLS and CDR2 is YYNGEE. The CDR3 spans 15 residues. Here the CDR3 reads CASSRSGGNDQPQHF. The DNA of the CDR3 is TGTGCCAGCAGCCGTAGCGGGGGTAACGATCAGCCCCAGCATTTT.

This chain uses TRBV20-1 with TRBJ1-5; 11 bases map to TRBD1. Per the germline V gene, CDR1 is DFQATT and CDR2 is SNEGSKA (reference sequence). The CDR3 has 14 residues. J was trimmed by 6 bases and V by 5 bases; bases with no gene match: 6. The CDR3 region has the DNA TGCAGTGCTCCCAGGACAGGGGGCTTTCAGCCCCAGCATTTT. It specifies CSAPRTGGFQPQHF.

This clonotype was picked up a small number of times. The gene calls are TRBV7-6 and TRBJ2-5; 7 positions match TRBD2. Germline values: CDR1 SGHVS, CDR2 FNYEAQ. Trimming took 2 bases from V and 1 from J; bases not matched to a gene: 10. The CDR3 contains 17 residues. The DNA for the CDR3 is TGTGCCAGCAGCTTATCCTCCGCAGCTAGCGGCCAAGAGACCCAGTACTTC. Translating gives CASSLSSAASGQETQYF.

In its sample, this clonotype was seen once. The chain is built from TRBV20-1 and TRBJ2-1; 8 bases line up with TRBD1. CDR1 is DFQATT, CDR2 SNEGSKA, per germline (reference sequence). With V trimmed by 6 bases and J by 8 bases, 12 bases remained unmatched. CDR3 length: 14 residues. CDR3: CSASGTGSIDEQFF. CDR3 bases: TGCAGTGCGTCCGGGACAGGATCCATCGATGAGCAGTTCTTC.

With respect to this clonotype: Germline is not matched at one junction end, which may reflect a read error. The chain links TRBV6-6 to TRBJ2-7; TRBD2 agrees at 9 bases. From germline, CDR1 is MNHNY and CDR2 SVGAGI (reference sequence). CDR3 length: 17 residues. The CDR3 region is CVSSPGVAGAGGYEQYF. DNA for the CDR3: TGTGTCAGCAGTCCCGGGGTAGCGGGAGCGGGGGGCTACGAGCAGTACTTC.

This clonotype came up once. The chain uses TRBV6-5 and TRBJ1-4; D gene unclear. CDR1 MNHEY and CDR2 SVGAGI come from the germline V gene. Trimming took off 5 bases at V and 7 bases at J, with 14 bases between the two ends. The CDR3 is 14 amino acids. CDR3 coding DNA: TGTGCCAGCAGTCCGCGGGGTACTGGTGAAAAACTGTTTTTT. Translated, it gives CASSPRGTGEKLFF.

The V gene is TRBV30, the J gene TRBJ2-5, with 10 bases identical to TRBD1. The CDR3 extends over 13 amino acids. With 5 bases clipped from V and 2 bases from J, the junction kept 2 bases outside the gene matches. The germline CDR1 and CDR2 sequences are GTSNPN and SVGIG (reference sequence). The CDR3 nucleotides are TGTGCCTGGGACAGGGGGCCTCAAGAGACCCAGTACTTC. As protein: CAWDRGPQETQYF.

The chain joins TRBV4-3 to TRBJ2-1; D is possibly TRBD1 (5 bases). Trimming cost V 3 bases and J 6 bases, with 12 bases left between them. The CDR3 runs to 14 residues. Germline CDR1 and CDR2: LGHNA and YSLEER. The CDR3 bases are TGCGCCAGCAGCCAGCTGACAGAGATCAATGAGCAGTTCTTC. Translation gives CASSQLTEINEQFF.